This T cell receptor beta chain derives from a study of cytomegalovirus exposure and HLA in healthy donors. The repertoire was sequenced with immunoSEQ multiplex PCR; TCRdb's copy has only in-frame clones and lacks some. The profile covers under 200,000 clones, with roughly 90% appearing a single time and approximately 2.2% taken by the ten largest. Remarks on this clone: What it binds is unknown.

The CDR3 has 14 residues. The V and J ends lost 4 bases and 4 bases, in that order; junction bases with no gene match: 7. The germline gives CDR1 SGHRS, CDR2 YFSETQ. Overall study findings and caveats: The study found most TCR sequences rare, yet found some public TCRs in many donors.

This receptor was identified in a woman under 30 in good health and CMV-seronegative. Sequencing used PBMCs. The V and J genes are TRBV5-1 and TRBJ2-5; the match to TRBD1 covers 7 bases. CDR3 in amino acids: CASSPGQVRETQYF. CDR3 coding DNA: TGCGCCAGCAGCCCCGGACAGGTGCGAGAGACCCAGTACTTC.